The clone carrying this T cell receptor (beta chain) was observed a few times. As yet, its antigen is unknown. Indicated time point: sample taken at primary tumor resection. The sequenced material consisted of unsorted whole RNA from tumor, nontumor lung or frozen PBMC. Donors were some 72 untreated early-stage non-small cell lung cancer patients. The sample comes from a study of spatial heterogeneity in lung cancer. Looking at the study overall: More than eight raw reads, on average, carried each unique TCR and UMI combination.

TCRdb processed the 5' RACE reads anew with MiXCR; each CDR3 protein has one entry. The data hold 60,000 to 80,000 distinct CDR3 sequences, with more than 10% observed a single time. The CDR3 is made up of 13 amino acids. CDR1 and CDR2 (germline): DFQATT, SNEGSKA (reference sequence). Deletions cut 1 base from V and 5 bases from J, with 11 bases between. Study-wide findings and caveats: Ubiquitous expanded tumor TCRs appeared in blood more at resection than follow-up.

The sample in question was PBMCs, obtained at surgery. This TCR was recovered from a male donor with early-stage non-small cell lung cancer. The chain couples TRBV20-1 to TRBJ1-1; D gene unclear. For the CDR3, the DNA is TGCAGTGCTAGAGTCGGATACGGAACTGAAGCTTTCTTT. Amino acid sequence: CSARVGYGTEAFF.